This TCR beta chain was sequenced during a study of CD8+ T cells in alopecia areata. Study-level background: Those patients who were treated received oral tofacitinib, which was given at 5 to 10 mg twice daily for moderate-to-severe alopecia areata. Study-wide points: The study found tofacitinib significantly decreased scalp clonality and expanded CD8+ clones among the top 100. Uncertain still, given a single nonresponder, is whether baseline CD8+ expansion links to response.

RNA was extracted and reverse transcribed into cDNA as the sequencing template. Libraries were prepared by immunoSEQ multiplex PCR; TCRdb keeps only in-frame clonotypes and omits some of them. The sample shows about 200,000 clones, 58% of them seen only once. CDR1 is MGHDK, CDR2 SYGVNS, per germline. This CDR3 is built from 14 residues. Trimming left V 6 bases short and J 2 bases short, with 14 bases between. Sample treatment: oral pan-JAK inhibitor, 5-10 mg twice daily. Peripheral blood, together with lesional scalp punch biopsies, was collected from alopecia areata patients. A word on this clone: The antigen remains unidentified.

This sequence was found in a human donor with alopecia areata. The chain links TRBV25-1 to TRBJ2-7; the D gene is possibly TRBD2 (5 bases). Sequencing used CD4+ T cells sorted from blood, obtained at week 24, from a patient treated with tofacitinib. CDR3 protein: CASRRATGAYEQYF. CDR3 nucleotide sequence: TGTGCCAGCAGACGGGCAACCGGGGCCTACGAGCAGTACTTC.